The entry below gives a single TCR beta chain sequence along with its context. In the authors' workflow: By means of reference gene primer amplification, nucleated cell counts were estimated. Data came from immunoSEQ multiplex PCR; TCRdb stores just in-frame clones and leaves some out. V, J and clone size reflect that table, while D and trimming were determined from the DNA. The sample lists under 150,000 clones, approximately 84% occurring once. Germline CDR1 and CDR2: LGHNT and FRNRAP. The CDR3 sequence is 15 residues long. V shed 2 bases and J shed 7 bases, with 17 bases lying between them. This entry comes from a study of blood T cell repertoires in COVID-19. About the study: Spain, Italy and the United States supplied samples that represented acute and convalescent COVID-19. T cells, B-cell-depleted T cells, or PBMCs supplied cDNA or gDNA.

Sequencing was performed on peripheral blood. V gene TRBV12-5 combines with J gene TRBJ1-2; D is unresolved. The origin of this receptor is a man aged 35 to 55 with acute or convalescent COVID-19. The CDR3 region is CASGLPDPTRPGYTF. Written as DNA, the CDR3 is TGTGCTAGTGGTTTGCCTGACCCGACTCGTCCTGGCTACACCTTC.